This passage covers 29 T cell receptor beta chains from one sample sequenced in a study of shared clonotypes between healthy human individuals. Produced via immunoSEQ multiplex PCR; TCRdb's table is partial and in-frame only. The table records hundreds of thousands of clones, about 78% of them present only once. The sample consisted of memory CD4+ T cells sorted from blood. Documented subset: CD45RA-negative fraction. These receptors were obtained from a woman aged 25 to 39 in good health.

Concerning this clone itself: Other DNA sequences in this specimen translate into the identical CDR3. The chain is built from TRBV19 and TRBJ1-2; 8 bases fit TRBD1. CDR1 is LNHDA, CDR2 SQIVND, per germline (reference sequence). J lost 4 bases, V lost 7 bases, and 5 bases had no gene match. CDR3 length: 13 amino acids. The CDR3, as DNA: TGTGCCAGTACCCCCGGGACAGGCTATGGCTACACCTTC. This encodes CASTPGTGYGYTF.

CDR3 coding DNA: TGTGCCAGCAGCTTCGGGGGATCGACAGATACGCAGTATTTT. This encodes CASSFGGSTDTQYF. The rearrangement uses TRBV7-2 and TRBJ2-3, with D possibly TRBD2 on 6 matching bases. There are 14 residues in the CDR3. Germline values: CDR1 SGHTA, CDR2 FQGNSA. Trimming pared 3 bases from V and 3 bases from J, leaving 10 bases between. The complete variable domain, with remaining parts taken from reference TRBV7-2 and TRBJ2-3, reads GAGVSQSPSNKVTEKGKDVELRCDPISGHTALYWYRQSLGQGLEFLIYFQGNSAPDKSGLPSDRFSAERTGGSVSTLTIQRTQQEDSAVYLCASSFGGSTDTQYFGPGTRLTVL.

The chain uses TRBV20-1 and TRBJ2-4; a possible D gene is TRBD2 (7 bases). The CDR3 runs 11 residues. The V end lost 3 bases, the J end lost 9 bases, and 9 bases lay between the germline ends. The germline gives CDR1 DFQATT, CDR2 SNEGSKA (reference sequence). CDR3 loop: CSASRGGIQYF. CDR3 DNA: TGCAGTGCTAGTAGGGGGGGCATTCAGTACTTC.

This clone came up a few times. V gene TRBV7-6 combines with J gene TRBJ1-3; no definite D call. Trimming stripped 1 base from V and 7 bases from J, with 17 bases between. The CDR3 spans 16 residues. Germline V gives CDR1 SGHVS, CDR2 FNYEAQ. In nucleotides, the CDR3 is TGTGCCAGCAGCTTAGTAGCCAGAGCCATTTCCAACACCATATATTTT. Translated: CASSLVARAISNTIYF.

The genes are TRBV30 and TRBJ1-3; D ambiguous. Germline assignment: CDR1 GTSNPN and CDR2 SVGIG (reference sequence). This CDR3 is 19 amino acids long. V lost 0 bases to trimming and J lost 0 bases, with 21 bases between them. The CDR3 nucleotides read TGTGCCTGGAGTGTACAAGTCAGCCCTTTTAGGGCCTCTGGAAACACCATATATTTT. Its protein product is CAWSVQVSPFRASGNTIYF.

The rearrangement uses TRBV6-6 and TRBJ2-5; D uncertain. Germline V gene lookup returns CDR1 MNHNY and CDR2 SVGAGI (reference sequence). Trimming took off 7 bases at V and 0 bases at J, with 12 bases between the two ends. The length of the CDR3 is 14 residues. The CDR3 sequence is CASTRWPNQETQYF. As DNA, the CDR3 is TGTGCCAGCACTAGATGGCCCAACCAAGAGACCCAGTACTTC.

The CDR3 nucleotides read TGTGCCAGCAGTCCCCGGGCAGAATCTCAGCGGACCCAGTACTTC. This codes for CASSPRAESQRTQYF. The V gene is TRBV25-1, the J gene TRBJ2-5; D is undetermined. The CDR3 has 15 amino acids. CDR1 MGHDK and CDR2 SYGVNS come from the germline V gene. Trimming left V 5 bases short and J 7 bases short, with 20 bases between.

This clone was counted a single time. This rearrangement joins TRBV5-4 to TRBJ1-2; tentatively, D is TRBD1 (6 bases). This CDR3 spans 15 amino acids. V lost 0 bases and J 7 bases, leaving 16 bases between the germline ends. CDR1 SGHNT and CDR2 YYREEE come from the germline V gene (reference sequence). Here the CDR3 DNA reads TGTGCCAGCAGCTTGGAACCCCCGGGGGCGCGTGGCTACACCTTC. It yields the protein CASSLEPPGARGYTF.

As concerns this clone: Other DNA sequences in the same sample also yield this CDR3. The rearrangement uses TRBV10-1 and TRBJ1-1; D uncertain. Germline CDR1 and CDR2: WNHNN and SYGVQD (reference sequence). Trimming cost V 0 bases and J 3 bases, with 5 bases left between them. The CDR3 loop spans 13 amino acids. The CDR3 nucleotides read TGCGCCAGCAGTGAGTCTGGGGACACTGAAGCTTTCTTT. It is translated as CASSESGDTEAFF.

The V gene is TRBV30, the J gene TRBJ2-7, with D possibly being TRBD1 (5 bases). V was pared by 0 bases and J by 5 bases, with 8 bases between. The CDR3 has 12 amino acids. Germline values: CDR1 GTSNPN, CDR2 SVGIG (reference sequence). Here the CDR3 reads CAWSVSGNEQYF. In DNA form, the CDR3 reads TGTGCCTGGAGTGTATCAGGGAACGAGCAGTACTTC. Drawing the rest from reference TRBV30 and TRBJ2-7, the complete variable domain is SQTIHQWPATLVQPVGSPLSLECTVEGTSNPNLYWYRQAAGRGLQLLFYSVGIGQISSEVPQNLSASRPQDRQFILSSKKLLLSDSGFYLCAWSVSGNEQYFGPGTRLTVT.

The rearrangement links TRBV6-4 to TRBJ1-2; D not certain. Germline assignment: CDR1 MRHNA and CDR2 SNTAGT. The CDR3 has 15 amino acids. V was pared by 3 bases and J by 2 bases, with 13 bases between. The CDR3 region is CASSDPEGGNYGYTF. The CDR3 bases are TGTGCCAGCAGTGATCCGGAGGGAGGCAACTATGGCTACACCTTC.

This chain connects TRBV10-3 to TRBJ2-5; 11 nucleotides line up with TRBD2. This CDR3 is 17 amino acids long. The trim removed 0 bases at V and 5 bases at J, leaving 8 bases unmatched. From germline, CDR1 is ENHRY and CDR2 SYGVKD. The CDR3 DNA follows: TGTGCCATCAGTGAGTCCACTAGCGGGAGACAGGGTGAGACCCAGTACTTC. It codes for CAISESTSGRQGETQYF.

This clone appeared a few times. The chain's CDR3 is CASSVSRGRGNYGYTF. The CDR3 DNA sequence: TGTGCCAGCAGCGTATCCAGGGGGAGAGGTAACTATGGCTACACCTTC. The J gene is TRBJ1-2, the V gene TRBV9, with 7 nucleotides matching TRBD1. The CDR3 has 16 residues. Germline lookup yields CDR1 SGDLS and CDR2 YYNGEE. After removal of 1 base from V and 1 base from J, the junction contained 7 bases not matched to a gene.

The V call is TRBV18, the J call TRBJ2-5, with TRBD2 matching 9 bases. This CDR3 spans 14 amino acids. V lost 3 bases, J lost 5 bases, and 4 bases stayed unmatched. Germline CDR1 is KGHSH and CDR2 is LQKENI. The CDR3, as DNA: TGTGCCAGCTCACCCGGGACTAGCAAGGAGACCCAGTACTTC. Amino acids: CASSPGTSKETQYF.

The chain couples TRBV5-1 to TRBJ2-5; D is perhaps TRBD1 (6 bases). The CDR3 sequence is 14 residues long. Germline CDR1 is SGHRS and CDR2 is YFSETQ. Trimming cost V 3 bases and J 5 bases, with 14 bases left between them. CDR3 coding DNA: TGCGCCAGCAGCTCCAGGGGTTTATCGGAGACCCAGTACTTC. It encodes CASSSRGLSETQYF.

At least ten counts were recorded for this clone. The gene calls are TRBV29-1 and TRBJ1-1; D unclear. Germline V gene lookup returns CDR1 SQVTM and CDR2 ANQGSEA. CDR3 length: 13 residues. V was cut by 6 bases and J by 1 base, with 12 bases left in between. Here the CDR3 DNA reads TGCAGCGTCCAATGGCAGACGAACACTGAAGCTTTCTTT. It specifies CSVQWQTNTEAFF.

V and J are TRBV9 and TRBJ2-1; no clear D gene. The germline gives CDR1 SGDLS, CDR2 YYNGEE. There are 13 residues in the CDR3. V dropped 0 bases and J dropped 7 bases, with 8 bases sitting between them. The CDR3, as DNA: TGTGCCAGCAGCGTAGGTGGAGTTAATGAGCAGTTCTTC. This sequence encodes CASSVGGVNEQFF.

This clone was seen a few times. The rearrangement joins TRBV5-1 to TRBJ1-5, with D possibly TRBD1 on 5 matching bases. The germline gives CDR1 SGHRS, CDR2 YFSETQ. The V and J ends lost 5 bases and 7 bases respectively, with 16 bases between them. The CDR3 totals 14 residues. CDR3 nucleotides: TGCGCCAGCAGTGATTGGCCCGGGGGGCAGCCCCAGCATTTT. As protein: CASSDWPGGQPQHF.

The V and J genes are TRBV6-1 and TRBJ2-1; perhaps TRBD2 as D (7 bases). The CDR3 length is 13 residues. V lost 7 bases and J 12 bases, leaving 19 bases between the germline ends. Germline V gene lookup returns CDR1 MNHNS and CDR2 SASEGT. DNA of the CDR3: TGTGCCAGCATTAGCGGGCCTGGAGGGGGGCAGTTCTTC. As protein: CASISGPGGGQFF.

The V call is TRBV28, the J call TRBJ2-7; no clear D. The germline CDR1 and CDR2 sequences are MDHEN and SYDVKM. This CDR3 contains 12 residues. Trimming took off 5 bases at V and 9 bases at J, with 14 bases between the two ends. CDR3 sequence: CASSKHPLGQYF. The CDR3 coding sequence is TGTGCCAGCAGTAAACACCCGCTGGGGCAGTACTTC.

This chain joins TRBV5-1 and TRBJ2-7, with D possibly matching TRBD2 (5 bases). This CDR3 spans 14 amino acids. Germline V gene sequence: CDR1 SGHRS, CDR2 YFSETQ. The V and J ends lost 0 bases and 1 base respectively, with 8 bases between them. The CDR3 region is CASSLDWESYEQYF. The CDR3 region has the DNA TGCGCCAGCAGCTTGGACTGGGAGTCCTACGAGCAGTACTTC.

CDR3 nucleotide sequence: TGTGCCATCAGTGGTTCTAGGACAGGGGGAAATCAGCCCCAGCATTTT. This sequence encodes CAISGSRTGGNQPQHF. The chain combines TRBV10-3 with TRBJ1-5, with TRBD1 identical over 10 bases. This CDR3 has 16 residues. CDR1 is ENHRY and CDR2 is SYGVKD in the germline V gene. The trim removed 4 bases at V and 4 bases at J, leaving 7 bases unmatched.

V usage is TRBV29-1 and J usage is TRBJ2-7; 12 bases fit TRBD2. The CDR3 spans 14 residues. V lost 7 bases, J lost 0 bases, and 4 bases stayed unmatched. The germline gives CDR1 SQVTM, CDR2 ANQGSEA. CDR3 loop: CSARTSGNSYEQYF. CDR3 coding DNA: TGCAGCGCCAGGACTAGCGGGAACTCCTACGAGCAGTACTTC.

The chain has TRBV2 and TRBJ1-1, with unresolved D. The CDR3 extends over 11 amino acids. Germline lookup yields CDR1 SNHLY and CDR2 FYNNEI. Deletions cut 11 bases from V and 3 bases from J, with 10 bases between. Written as DNA, the CDR3 is TGTGCCGGCGTCAGTTACACTGAAGCTTTCTTT. This translates into CAGVSYTEAFF.

CDR3 in DNA: TGTGCCAGCAGTGGGCCCGGGGTTACCTCTGGGGCCAACGTCCTGACTTTC. Encoded protein: CASSGPGVTSGANVLTF. J is TRBJ2-6 and V is TRBV27, with D perhaps matching TRBD2 (5 bases). V was shortened by 5 bases and J by 0 bases, with 14 bases between the two germline ends. Germline V gene data show CDR1 as MNHEY and CDR2 as SMNVEV (reference sequence). This CDR3 is built from 17 residues.

The chain is built from TRBV5-6 and TRBJ2-7, with D possibly TRBD2 on 5 matching bases. CDR1 is SGHDT, CDR2 YYEEEE, per germline. The germline V and J ends were trimmed by 2 bases and 4 bases, with 22 bases remaining between them. This CDR3 region has 17 residues. The CDR3, as DNA: TGTGCCAGCAGCTTCGGACTCTATAGCTCCCACTCATACGAGCAGTACTTC. This translates into CASSFGLYSSHSYEQYF.

The chain recombines TRBV7-7 with TRBJ2-1; the match to TRBD2 covers 8 bases. The V and J ends lost 1 base and 4 bases, in that order; junction bases with no gene match: 3. Per germline, CDR1 SSHAT and CDR2 FNYEAQ (reference sequence). The CDR3 consists of 15 residues. The CDR3 nucleotides read TGTGCCAGCAGCTTAGGAGCGGGAGAGTACAATGAGCAGTTCTTC. Its protein is CASSLGAGEYNEQFF.

V is TRBV5-1 and J is TRBJ1-1, with TRBD1 matching 11 bases. This CDR3 contains 17 residues. After removal of 0 bases from V and 5 bases from J, the junction contained 9 bases not matched to a gene. Germline V gene lookup returns CDR1 SGHRS and CDR2 YFSETQ. Written as DNA, the CDR3 is TGCGCCAGCAGCTTGGCCGGGACAGGGGGGGCGAGAACTGAAGCTTTCTTT. Its protein is CASSLAGTGGARTEAFF.

The CDR3 spells CASSYSILSSYNEQFF. In nucleotides, the CDR3 is TGTGCCAGCAGTTACTCGATTTTGAGCTCCTACAATGAGCAGTTCTTC. The J gene is TRBJ2-1, the V gene TRBV6-6; no firm D call. V dropped 0 bases and J dropped 0 bases, with 9 bases sitting between them. The germline V gene has CDR1 MNHNY and CDR2 SVGAGI (reference sequence). CDR3 size: 16 residues.